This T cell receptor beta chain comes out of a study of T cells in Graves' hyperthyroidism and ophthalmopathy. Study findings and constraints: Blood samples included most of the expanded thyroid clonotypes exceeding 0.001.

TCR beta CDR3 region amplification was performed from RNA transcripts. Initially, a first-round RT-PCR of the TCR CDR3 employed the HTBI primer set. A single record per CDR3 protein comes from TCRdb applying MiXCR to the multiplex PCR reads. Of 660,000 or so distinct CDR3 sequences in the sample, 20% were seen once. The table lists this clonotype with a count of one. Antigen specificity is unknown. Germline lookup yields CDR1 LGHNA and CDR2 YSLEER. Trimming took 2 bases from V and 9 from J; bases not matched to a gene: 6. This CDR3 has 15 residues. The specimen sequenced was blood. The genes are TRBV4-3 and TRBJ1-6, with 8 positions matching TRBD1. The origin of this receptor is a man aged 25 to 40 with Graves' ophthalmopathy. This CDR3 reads CASSQKDRGFSPLHF. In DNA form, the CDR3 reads TGCGCCAGCAGCCAAAAAGACAGGGGATTTTCACCCCTCCACTTT.